The next 22 T cell receptor beta chains were all read from a single sample in a study of shared clonotypes between healthy human individuals. Clones were sequenced by immunoSEQ multiplex PCR, and TCRdb holds only the in-frame ones, with some missing. The data show about 2.3 million clones, just under 95% seen once. Sequencing was done on a sample of naive CD4+ T cells from PBMCs. Subset reported: CD45RA+ positively selected. The receptors were gathered from a man aged 18 to 30 in good health. Some clones in this sample may be carry-over from other donors' samples.

As regards this clone: Distinct nucleotide sequences in the sample also encode this CDR3. The chain links TRBV9 to TRBJ2-1, with D possibly being TRBD1 (6 bases). The CDR3 spans 13 residues. The V end was cut by 3 bases, the J end by 4 bases, with 8 bases between. CDR1 SGDLS and CDR2 YYNGEE come from the germline V gene. For the CDR3, the DNA is TGTGCCAGCAGCGCGGACAGATACAATGAGCAGTTCTTC. Its translation is CASSADRYNEQFF.

The chain uses TRBV21-1 and TRBJ2-2. TRBV21-1 is labeled a pseudogene. The CDR3 spans 16 residues. The CDR3 DNA reads as TGTGCCAGCAGCAAAAGGGCCCCCTTGGCAATCGGGGAGCTGTTTTTT. This translates into CASSKRAPLAIGELFF.

There are a few counts of this clone. The chain employs TRBV19 and TRBJ1-1; D perhaps matches TRBD1 (5 bases). Trimming cost V 5 bases and J 7 bases, with 14 bases left between them. The germline V gene encodes CDR1 LNHDA and CDR2 SQIVND (reference sequence). This CDR3 has 13 amino acids. Here the CDR3 reads CASSPPGNLEAFF. DNA for the CDR3: TGTGCCAGTAGTCCCCCAGGGAATCTTGAAGCTTTCTTT.

J is TRBJ2-7 and V is TRBV6-5; TRBD1 aligns across 9 bases. Trimming cost V 0 bases and J 6 bases; bases outside gene matches: 9. The CDR3 covers 16 residues. Germline V gene lookup returns CDR1 MNHEY and CDR2 SVGAGI. The CDR3 here is CASSYSLGTGPSEQYF. CDR3 DNA: TGTGCCAGCAGTTACTCCCTCGGGACAGGGCCATCCGAGCAGTACTTC.

The CDR3 sequence: CASSRTSGLSSYNEQFF. CDR3 nucleotide sequence: TGTGCCAGCAGTCGGACTAGCGGGTTGAGCTCCTACAATGAGCAGTTCTTC. This chain uses TRBV6-4 with TRBJ2-1; TRBD2 matches 11 bases. The CDR3 totals 17 residues. Germline V gives CDR1 MRHNA, CDR2 SNTAGT. The trim removed 5 bases at V and 0 bases at J, leaving 6 bases unmatched.

Concerning this clone itself: At the DNA level, this CDR3 is encoded by other sequences in the same sample as well. The rearrangement uses TRBV7-2 and TRBJ2-1; 14 bases match TRBD2. J lost 7 bases, V lost 5 bases, and 4 bases had no gene match. The V gene's germline CDR1 is SGHTA and CDR2 FQGNSA. The CDR3 has 15 residues. The CDR3 protein is CASSLGTSGSNEQFF. CDR3 DNA: TGTGCCAGCAGCCTCGGGACTAGCGGGAGTAATGAGCAGTTCTTC.

The chain carries TRBV30 and TRBJ1-2; D possibly corresponds to TRBD1 (5 bases). Germline V gene sequence: CDR1 GTSNPN, CDR2 SVGIG (reference sequence). Trimming took 5 bases from V and 2 from J, leaving 9 bases between them. This CDR3 has 12 residues. As DNA, the CDR3 is TGTGCCTGGTATAGGGGCAACTATGGCTACACCTTC. Translation: CAWYRGNYGYTF.

This chain uses TRBV28 with TRBJ1-5, with a weak D call TRBD1 (5 bases). Germline V lookup: CDR1 MDHEN, CDR2 SYDVKM. V dropped 5 bases and J dropped 2 bases, with 10 bases sitting between them. This CDR3 has 14 amino acids. The CDR3 loop reads CASSVGAGNQPQHF. CDR3 coding DNA: TGTGCCAGCAGTGTAGGGGCGGGCAATCAGCCCCAGCATTTT.

J is TRBJ2-5 and V is TRBV28, with D possibly matching TRBD1 (6 bases). The assigned J gene may be wrong: the sequence end matches TRBJ2-7 better. CDR1 is MDHEN and CDR2 is SYDVKM in the germline V gene. This CDR3 is built from 13 residues. The CDR3 protein is CASSYPTGTEQYF. The CDR3 DNA reads as TGTGCCAGCAGTTATCCTACAGGGACCGAGCAGTACTTC.

The chain combines TRBV6-6 with TRBJ2-5; TRBD1 matches 10 bases. The J call is in doubt because the DNA end fits TRBJ2-7 better. The CDR3 is 14 residues long. CDR1 is MNHNY and CDR2 is SVGAGI in the germline V gene (reference sequence). The CDR3 protein is CASRTGTGVYEQYF. The CDR3 DNA follows: TGTGCCAGCAGGACCGGGACAGGGGTGTACGAGCAGTACTTC.

Of note for this clone: In the same sample, other DNA sequences code for this CDR3. The genes are TRBV5-1 and TRBJ2-5; 7 bases line up with TRBD1. The CDR3 length is 13 residues. Germline values: CDR1 SGHRS, CDR2 YFSETQ. The trim removed 4 bases at V and 3 bases at J, leaving 3 bases unmatched. In nucleotides, the CDR3 is TGCGCCAGCAGCCAAGGGACAGAAGAGACCCAGTACTTC. Translated, it gives CASSQGTEETQYF.

This chain connects TRBV29-1 to TRBJ2-5; 11 bases are a match to TRBD2. This CDR3 contains 13 residues. Trimming cost V 3 bases and J 5 bases; bases outside gene matches: 2. Germline V gives CDR1 SQVTM, CDR2 ANQGSEA. CDR3 sequence reads: CSVDTSGSETQYF. The CDR3 bases are TGCAGCGTTGACACTAGCGGGAGTGAGACCCAGTACTTC.

The V gene is TRBV5-1, the J gene TRBJ2-7, with 8 positions matching TRBD1. This CDR3 has 16 amino acids. Trimming at V came to 0 bases and at J to 6 bases, leaving 11 bases not matched to a gene. CDR1 is SGHRS and CDR2 is YFSETQ in the germline V gene. The CDR3 is CASSLAVGQGGSEQYF. Written as DNA, the CDR3 is TGCGCCAGCAGCTTGGCCGTAGGACAGGGCGGATCCGAGCAGTACTTC.

This chain connects TRBV11-1 to TRBJ2-5, with 10 bases lining up with TRBD2. The J segment lost 4 bases and the V segment lost 3 bases, leaving 5 bases of the junction unmatched. This CDR3 region has 15 residues. CDR1 is SGHAT, CDR2 FQDESV, per germline (reference sequence). The CDR3 reads CASSLSLAGVETQYF. The CDR3 nucleotides are TGTGCCAGCAGCTTGAGTCTAGCGGGAGTAGAGACCCAGTACTTC.

The rearrangement links TRBV7-9 to TRBJ1-5; no clear D. CDR3 length equals 14 residues. V gave up 1 base and J gave up 6 bases, with 10 bases separating them. Germline assignment: CDR1 SEHNR and CDR2 FQNEAQ (reference sequence). The CDR3 bases are TGTGCCAGCAGCTTAGGGTCGGAGGCTCAGCCCCAGCATTTT. Its protein is CASSLGSEAQPQHF.

The chain carries TRBV2 and TRBJ1-3; TRBD1 matches at 8 bases. The V segment lost 5 bases and the J segment 3 bases; nucleotides outside the gene matches: 3. Per germline, CDR1 SNHLY and CDR2 FYNNEI. The CDR3 has 14 residues. DNA of the CDR3: TGTGCCAGCAGTAAAGGACAGGGTGGAAACACCATATATTTT. This gives the protein CASSKGQGGNTIYF.

The chain combines TRBV28 with TRBJ2-1, with D possibly TRBD2 on 5 matching bases. V dropped 4 bases and J dropped 4 bases, with 17 bases sitting between them. Germline loops: CDR1 MDHEN, CDR2 SYDVKM. This CDR3 contains 16 residues. This CDR3 is CASSSPGPERYNEQFF. The CDR3 DNA follows: TGTGCCAGCAGTTCCCCGGGTCCAGAGCGGTACAATGAGCAGTTCTTC.

This chain uses TRBV15 with TRBJ2-7; D might be TRBD2 (6 bases). Germline V gene sequence: CDR1 LNHNV, CDR2 YYDKDF (reference sequence). With 3 bases removed from V and 7 bases from J, the gap between germline ends came to 22 bases. This CDR3 is built from 16 residues. Written as DNA, the CDR3 is TGTGCCACCAGCAGCTATACAGGACCCAGACTAGGAGAGCAGTACTTC. It translates to CATSSYTGPRLGEQYF. Filled out from reference TRBV15 and TRBJ2-7, the complete variable domain reads DAMVIQNPRYQVTQFGKPVTLSCSQTLNHNVMYWYQQKSSQAPKLLFHYYDKDFNNEADTPDNFQSRRPNTSFCFLDIRSPGLGDTAMYLCATSSYTGPRLGEQYFGPGTRLTVT.

With respect to this clone: At one end, the junction sequence differs from germline, possibly due to a read error. The genes are TRBV27 and TRBJ1-1; D gene unclear. The germline gives CDR1 MNHEY, CDR2 SMNVEV (reference sequence). The CDR3 is 12 amino acids. This CDR3 reads CGTGKTRRSAFF. DNA for the CDR3: TGCGGCACTGGGAAGACACGTCGATCTGCTTTCTTT.

The V call is TRBV5-6, the J call TRBJ1-5, with D uncertain. This CDR3 region has 14 residues. The ends were cut back, 0 bases at V and 2 bases at J, with 6 bases in the middle. Germline values: CDR1 SGHDT, CDR2 YYEEEE. The CDR3 nucleotides are TGTGCCAGCAGCTTGGGATCCGGCAATCAGCCCCAGCATTTT. Translated: CASSLGSGNQPQHF.

The chain is built from TRBV28 and TRBJ1-5, with 8 bases aligning to TRBD1. The CDR3 has 15 amino acids. V lost 2 bases to trimming and J lost 6 bases; unmatched junction nucleotides: 6. CDR1 is MDHEN, CDR2 SYDVKM, per germline. The CDR3 reads CASSLPGTGTQPQHF. The CDR3 nucleotides are TGTGCCAGCAGTTTACCCGGGACAGGTACTCAGCCCCAGCATTTT.

The chain links TRBV7-9 to TRBJ1-5, with a weak D call TRBD1 (5 bases). The CDR3 has 14 residues. Looked up from germline, CDR1 is SEHNR and CDR2 is FQNEAQ (reference sequence). The V and J ends lost 5 bases and 4 bases respectively, with 12 bases between them. CDR3 region: CASSPGSLNQPQHF. CDR3 bases: TGTGCCAGCAGCCCAGGGTCGTTAAATCAGCCCCAGCATTTT.